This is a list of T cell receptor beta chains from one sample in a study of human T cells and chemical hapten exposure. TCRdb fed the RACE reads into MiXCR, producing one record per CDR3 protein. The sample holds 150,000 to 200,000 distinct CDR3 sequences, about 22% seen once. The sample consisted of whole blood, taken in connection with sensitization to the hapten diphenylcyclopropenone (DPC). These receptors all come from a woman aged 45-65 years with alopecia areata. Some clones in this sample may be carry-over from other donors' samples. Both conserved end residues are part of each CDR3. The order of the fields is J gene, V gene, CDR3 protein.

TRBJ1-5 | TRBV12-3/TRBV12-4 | CASSFGNQPQHF
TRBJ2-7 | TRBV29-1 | CSVEDFGLGNYEQYF
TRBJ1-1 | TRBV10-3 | CAASGQVNTEAFF
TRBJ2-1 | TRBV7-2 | CASRTLSGSSPYNEQFF
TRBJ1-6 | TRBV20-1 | CSASSGRDSPLHF
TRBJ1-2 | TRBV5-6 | CASSWGQRNYGYTF
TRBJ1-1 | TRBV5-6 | CASSPNDRGFKNTEAFF
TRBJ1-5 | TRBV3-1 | CASSGQGLSNQPQHF
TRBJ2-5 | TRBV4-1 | CASSQDPAGEKETQYF
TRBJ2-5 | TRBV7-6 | CASSFRTVETQYF
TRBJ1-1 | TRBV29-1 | CSVGRNTEAFF
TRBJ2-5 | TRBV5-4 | CASRVASGAQETQYF
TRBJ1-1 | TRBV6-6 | CASVTDMNTEAFF
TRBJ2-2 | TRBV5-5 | CASSSTSGRALNTGELFF
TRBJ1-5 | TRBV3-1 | CASSQIQDQPQHF
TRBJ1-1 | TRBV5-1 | CASFRDRDSNTEAFF
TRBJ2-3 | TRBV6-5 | CASRVREADTQYF
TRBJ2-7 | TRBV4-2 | CASSPGTSGYEQYF
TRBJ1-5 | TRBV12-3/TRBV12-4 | CASSLEADNQPQHF
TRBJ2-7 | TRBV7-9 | CASSRSGRTYEQYF
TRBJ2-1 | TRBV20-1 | CSARDQTGTGSNEQFF
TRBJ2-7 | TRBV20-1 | CSALTSGETYEQYF
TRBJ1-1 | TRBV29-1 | CSGGDPRINTEAFF
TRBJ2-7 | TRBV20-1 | CSAERLAGITYEQYF
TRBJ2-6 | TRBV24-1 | CATSQEKSSGANVLTF
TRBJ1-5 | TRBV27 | CASSLLQDLSNQPQHF
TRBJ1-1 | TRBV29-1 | CSVEDPLRVRNGRTEAFF
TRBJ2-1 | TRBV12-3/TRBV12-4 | CASTPSMTNEQFF
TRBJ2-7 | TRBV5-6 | CASTPSFSYEQYF
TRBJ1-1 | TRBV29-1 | CSVEVWREGDTEAFF
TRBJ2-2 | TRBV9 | CASSGVAGAGELFF
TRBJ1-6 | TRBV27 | CASSASGQGYNSPLHF
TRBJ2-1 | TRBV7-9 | CASSQGTTRYNEQFF
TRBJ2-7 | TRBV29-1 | CSAGVSGAYEQYF
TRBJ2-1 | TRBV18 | CASSPLESYNEQFF
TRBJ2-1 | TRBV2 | CASTISGTSGSNEQFF
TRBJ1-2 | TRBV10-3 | CAIRPTGDYGYTF
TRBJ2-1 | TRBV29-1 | CSVRNRVIDEQFF
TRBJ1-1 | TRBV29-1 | CSVENTEAFF
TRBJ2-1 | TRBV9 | CASSVGDRDEQFF